This T cell receptor (beta chain) was sequenced for a study of T cell repertoires in cytomegalovirus infection. Study outcomes and limitations: Identification of carriers of CMV plus the relevant HLA was performed using cumulative public TCR beta family frequency.

Note on this clonotype: Its antigen is as yet unknown.

Germline assignment: CDR1 WSHSY and CDR2 SAAADI. The CDR3 spans 15 residues. Trimming cost V 6 bases and J 5 bases; bases outside gene matches: 10. One entry per CDR3 protein results from TCRdb running MiXCR on the reads. The table shows about 830,000 distinct CDR3 sequences, with around a third occurring only once. This chain connects TRBV10-2 to TRBJ1-5, with TRBD1 identical over 7 bases. The TCR comes from a human donor in good health (CMV status not recorded). Some clones in this sample may be carry-over from other donors' samples. Sequenced here: cultured CD8+ T cells from PBMCs, sampled from culture after CMV antigen stimulation. Here the CDR3 reads CASSPDRARDQPQHF. Here the CDR3 DNA reads TGCGCCAGCAGCCCAGACAGGGCACGGGATCAGCCCCAGCATTTT.